This T cell receptor (beta chain) was obtained from a study of T cell responses to AZD1222 COVID-19 vaccine. There are 15 residues in the CDR3. Per the germline V gene, CDR1 is SEHNR and CDR2 is FQNEAQ (reference sequence). V shed 4 bases and J 5 bases; nucleotides not matched to a gene: 8. Sequencing used immunoSEQ multiplex PCR; TCRdb keeps in-frame clones, though not all of them. The top ten clones hold around 5% of a sample with over 100,000 clones, about 88% of them seen once. This clone is a singleton in its sample. This receptor was obtained from an adult in good health. The chain couples TRBV7-9 to TRBJ2-1, with 7 bases fitting TRBD1. Material: peripheral blood, obtained on day 0 of AZD1222 vaccination. The CDR3 DNA is TGTGCCAGCAGCTCCAGACAGGGTCTGGACAATGAGCAGTTCTTC. Its protein product is CASSSRQGLDNEQFF.